This is a list of T cell receptor beta chains from one sample in a study of blood T cells in healthy people across ages. TCRdb processed the 5' RACE reads anew with MiXCR; each CDR3 protein has one entry. The sample lists roughly 1,500,000 distinct CDR3 sequences, about 43% occurring once. The specimen sequenced was blood. These receptors were collected from a young woman in good health. CDR3s include the opening cysteine and the closing phenylalanine or tryptophan. A D gene is named only where the DNA matches it firmly. Rows give clone size only sometimes, using once, few, many, or a class for an expanded clone.

TRBD2,few,TRBJ2-7,TRBV29-1,TGCAGCGTTGATGGGGGGGACTACACGACGCAGTACTTC,CSVDGGDYTTQYF
.,few,TRBJ1-5,TRBV7-9,TGTGCCAGCAGCCAAGGGGTGTCGGCCAATAGCAATCAGCCCCAGCATTTT,CASSQGVSANSNQPQHF
.,once,TRBJ1-2,TRBV6-2/TRBV6-3,TGTGCCAGCAGTTACGTCCGGGGGGCGAGTCTAAACTATGGCTACACCTTC,CASSYVRGASLNYGYTF
.,.,TRBJ2-7,TRBV10-3,TGTGCCGCATCGTCCGGACAGTCCCCCCACGAGCAGTACTTC,CAASSGQSPHEQYF
.,.,TRBJ2-5,TRBV12-3/TRBV12-4,TGTGCCAGCAGACAAGGGGTGGGGTCCCAAGAGACCCAGTACTTC,CASRQGVGSQETQYF
TRBD2,.,TRBJ2-2,TRBV4-1,TGCGCCAGCAGGGATCAGGGACTAGCGGACGGGGAGCTGTTTTTT,CASRDQGLADGELFF
.,many,TRBJ1-1,TRBV4-1,TGCGCCAGCAGCCGGCAGGGCGAGGTGAACACTGAAGCTTTCTTT,CASSRQGEVNTEAFF
.,few,TRBJ2-5,TRBV29-1,TGCAGCGTTATGGACTATCCCTTGGAGTACTTC,CSVMDYPLEYF
.,.,TRBJ1-2,TRBV7-2,TGTGCCAGCAGCCTCTCGGGCAGTGAACGTGGCTACACCTTC,CASSLSGSERGYTF
.,few,TRBJ2-3,TRBV20-1,TGCAGTGCGGCCCTTCTGGGGAGTTCTAGCACAGATACGCAGTATTTT,CSAALLGSSSTDTQYF
.,.,TRBJ2-4,TRBV7-8,TGTGCCAGCAGCCCACGGGCAGTATACGGAAGTATAGCCAAAAACATTCAGTACTTC,CASSPRAVYGSIAKNIQYF
.,.,TRBJ1-1,TRBV7-9,TGTGCCAGCAGCTTCGATTCAGGAGCCGGTTCTTTCTTT,CASSFDSGAGSFF
.,.,TRBJ2-7,TRBV5-1,TGCGCCAGCAGTTTTCAGCCCAGCGGAACTTACAATGAGCAGTACTTC,CASSFQPSGTYNEQYF
.,.,TRBJ2-3,TRBV5-1,TGCGCCAGCAGCTTGTGGGGCTCCTTCACAGATACGCAGTATTTT,CASSLWGSFTDTQYF
.,few,TRBJ2-7,TRBV12-5,TGTGCTAGTGGTTCCTACCTCCTCATCCCAGGCGAGCAGTACTTC,CASGSYLLIPGEQYF
.,.,TRBJ2-5,TRBV3-1,TGTGCCAGCAGCCAAGTGGGGGTGACAGGAGAGACCCAGTACTTC,CASSQVGVTGETQYF
TRBD1,few,TRBJ1-3,TRBV9,TGTGCCAGCAGCCCCCGACAGGGTCAGAGCTCTGGAAACACCATATATTTT,CASSPRQGQSSGNTIYF
TRBD1,few,TRBJ2-7,TRBV6-5,TGTGCCAGCAGGTACCGGGACAGTAACTCCTACGAGCAGTACTTC,CASRYRDSNSYEQYF
.,.,TRBJ1-6,TRBV20-1,TGCAGTGCTAGGACAGGACGGACGGCTTCACCCCTCCACTTT,CSARTGRTASPLHF
.,.,TRBJ1-6,TRBV6-1,TGTGCCAGCAACCCCCTGGGATTCGGCGGCGGCGCGGCCCTCCACTTT,CASNPLGFGGGAALHF
.,.,TRBJ1-1,TRBV2,TGTGCCAGCGGGTGGGACACTGAAGCTTTCTTT,CASGWDTEAFF
.,few,TRBJ2-2,TRBV29-1,TGCAGCGCGGGACTGGACCCTAGGCCCGGGGAGCTGTTTTTT,CSAGLDPRPGELFF
.,.,TRBJ2-3,TRBV29-1,TGCAGCGGTGCCCCCTGGGCTTGGGTAAGCACAGATACGCAGTATTTT,CSGAPWAWVSTDTQYF
.,.,TRBJ1-1,TRBV7-9,TGTGCCAGCAGCTCAACAGAGACGGGGAGCCCTGAAGCTTTCTTT,CASSSTETGSPEAFF
TRBD1,.,TRBJ2-3,TRBV28,TGTGCCAGCAGTATACAGGGGGTAGATACGCAGTATTTT,CASSIQGVDTQYF
.,.,TRBJ2-1,TRBV6-6,TGTGCCAGCAGTTCCGGGACCGCCGCGGGTAATGAGCAGTTCTTC,CASSSGTAAGNEQFF
.,.,TRBJ2-3,TRBV4-1,TGCGCCAGCAGCCAGACACCGGGGGGCACAGATACGCAGTATTTT,CASSQTPGGTDTQYF
.,.,TRBJ2-3,TRBV6-1,TGTGCCAGCAGTGAAAGACGTAGCGGCAAACGCACAGATACGCAGTATTTT,CASSERRSGKRTDTQYF
.,.,TRBJ1-2,TRBV7-9,TGTGCCAGCAGCTTCACAGGGCTTGCTGGCTACACCTTC,CASSFTGLAGYTF
.,.,TRBJ1-1,TRBV5-1,TGCACCAGCAGCTTGGGAACACCGAACACTGAAGCTTTCTTT,CTSSLGTPNTEAFF
TRBD2,.,TRBJ2-1,TRBV2,TGTGCCAGCAGTGAAGCAGGAGCGGGAGCGTACAATGAGCAGTTCTTC,CASSEAGAGAYNEQFF
.,.,TRBJ1-6,TRBV2,TGTGCCAGCATTAGGGGGGCCCGTTCACCCCTCCACTTT,CASIRGARSPLHF
.,.,TRBJ1-5,TRBV6-1,TGTGCCAGCAGTGTTACGGGGCATGATCAGCCCCAGCATTTT,CASSVTGHDQPQHF
.,.,TRBJ2-7,TRBV20-1,TGCAGTGCTAGGAAGCACCCGAGGACTCCCGCCAAACCTTACGAGCAGTACTTC,CSARKHPRTPAKPYEQYF